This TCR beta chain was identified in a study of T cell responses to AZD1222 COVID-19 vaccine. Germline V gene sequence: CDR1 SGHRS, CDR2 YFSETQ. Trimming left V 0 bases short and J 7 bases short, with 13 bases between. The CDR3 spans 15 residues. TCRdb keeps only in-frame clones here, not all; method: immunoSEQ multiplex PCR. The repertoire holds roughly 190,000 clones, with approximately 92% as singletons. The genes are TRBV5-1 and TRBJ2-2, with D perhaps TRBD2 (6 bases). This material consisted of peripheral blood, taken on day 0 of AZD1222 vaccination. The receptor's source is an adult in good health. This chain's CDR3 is CASSLGRLGIGELFF. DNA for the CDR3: TGCGCCAGCAGCTTGGGACGACTAGGGATCGGGGAGCTGTTTTTT.